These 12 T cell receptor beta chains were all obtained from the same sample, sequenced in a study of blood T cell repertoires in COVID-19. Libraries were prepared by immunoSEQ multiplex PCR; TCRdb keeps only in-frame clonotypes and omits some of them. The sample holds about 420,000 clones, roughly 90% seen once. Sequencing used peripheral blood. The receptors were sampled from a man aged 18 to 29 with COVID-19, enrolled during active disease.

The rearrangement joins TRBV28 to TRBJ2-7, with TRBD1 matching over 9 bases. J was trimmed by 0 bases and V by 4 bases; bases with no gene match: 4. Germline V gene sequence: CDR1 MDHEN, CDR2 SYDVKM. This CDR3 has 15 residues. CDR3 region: CASSSLTGGSYEQYF. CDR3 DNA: TGTGCCAGCAGTTCCCTGACAGGGGGCTCCTACGAGCAGTACTTC. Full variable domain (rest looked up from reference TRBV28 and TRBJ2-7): DVKVTQSSRYLVKRTGEKVFLECVQDMDHENMFWYRQDPGLGLRLIYFSYDVKMKEKGDIPEGYSVSREKKERFSLILESASTNQTSMYLCASSSLTGGSYEQYFGPGTRLTVT.

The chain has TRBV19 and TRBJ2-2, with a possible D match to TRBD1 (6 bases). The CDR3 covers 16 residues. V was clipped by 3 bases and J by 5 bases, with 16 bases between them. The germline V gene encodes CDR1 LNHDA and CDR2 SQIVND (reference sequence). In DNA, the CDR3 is TGTGCCAGTAGTATTTTCTGGGACAAATTGACCGGGGAGCTGTTTTTT. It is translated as CASSIFWDKLTGELFF. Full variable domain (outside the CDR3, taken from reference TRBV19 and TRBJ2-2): DGGITQSPKYLFRKEGQNVTLSCEQNLNHDAMYWYRQDPGQGLRLIYYSQIVNDFQKGDIAEGYSVSREKKESFPLTVTSAQKNPTAFYLCASSIFWDKLTGELFFGEGSRLTVL.

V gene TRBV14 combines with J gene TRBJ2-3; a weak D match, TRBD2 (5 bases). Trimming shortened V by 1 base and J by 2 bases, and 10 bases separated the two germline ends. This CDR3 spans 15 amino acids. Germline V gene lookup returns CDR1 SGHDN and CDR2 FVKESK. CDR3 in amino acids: CASSQVTGFTDTQYF. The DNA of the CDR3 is TGTGCCAGCAGCCAAGTAACGGGGTTCACAGATACGCAGTATTTT.

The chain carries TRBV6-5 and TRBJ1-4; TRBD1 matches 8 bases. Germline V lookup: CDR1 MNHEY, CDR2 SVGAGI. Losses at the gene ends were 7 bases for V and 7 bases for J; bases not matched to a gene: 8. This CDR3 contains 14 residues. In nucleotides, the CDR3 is TGTGCCAGCATCCTGGACAGGGTCCGTGAAAAACTGTTTTTT. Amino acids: CASILDRVREKLFF.

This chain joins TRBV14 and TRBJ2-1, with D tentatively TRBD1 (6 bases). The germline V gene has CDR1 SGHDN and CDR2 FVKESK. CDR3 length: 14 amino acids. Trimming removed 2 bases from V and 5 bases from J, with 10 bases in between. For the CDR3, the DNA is TGTGCCAGCAGCCAATACTACAGGGACAATGAGCAGTTCTTC. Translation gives CASSQYYRDNEQFF. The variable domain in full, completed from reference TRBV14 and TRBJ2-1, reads EAGVTQFPSHSVIEKGQTVTLRCDPISGHDNLYWYRRVMGKEIKFLLHFVKESKQDESGMPNNRFLAERTGGTYSTLKVQPAELEDSGVYFCASSQYYRDNEQFFGPGTRLTVL.

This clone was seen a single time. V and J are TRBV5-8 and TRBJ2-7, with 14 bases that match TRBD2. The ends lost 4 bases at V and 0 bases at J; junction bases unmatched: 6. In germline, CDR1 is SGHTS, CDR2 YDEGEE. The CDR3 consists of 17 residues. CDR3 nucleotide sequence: TGTGCCAGCAGCCCCGGGACTAGCGGGAGACCCTCCTACGAGCAGTACTTC. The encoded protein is CASSPGTSGRPSYEQYF.

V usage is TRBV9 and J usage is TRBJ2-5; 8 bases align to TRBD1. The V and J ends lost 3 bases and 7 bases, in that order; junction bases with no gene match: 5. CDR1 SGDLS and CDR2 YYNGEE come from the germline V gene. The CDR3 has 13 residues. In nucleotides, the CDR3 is TGTGCCAGCAGCGCCAGGGGGCGCGCGACCCAGTACTTC. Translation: CASSARGRATQYF.

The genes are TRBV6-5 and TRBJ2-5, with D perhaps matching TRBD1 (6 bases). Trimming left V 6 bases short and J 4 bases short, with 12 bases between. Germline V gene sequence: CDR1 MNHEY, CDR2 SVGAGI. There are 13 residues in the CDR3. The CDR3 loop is CASRPGHRETQYF. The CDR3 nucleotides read TGTGCCAGCAGACCGGGACACCGAGAGACCCAGTACTTC.

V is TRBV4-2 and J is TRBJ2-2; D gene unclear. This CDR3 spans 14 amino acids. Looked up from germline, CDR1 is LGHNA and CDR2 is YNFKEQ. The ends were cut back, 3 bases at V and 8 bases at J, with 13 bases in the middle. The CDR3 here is CASSHPRSSGELFF. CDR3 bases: TGTGCCAGCAGCCATCCGAGGAGCTCTGGGGAGCTGTTTTTT.

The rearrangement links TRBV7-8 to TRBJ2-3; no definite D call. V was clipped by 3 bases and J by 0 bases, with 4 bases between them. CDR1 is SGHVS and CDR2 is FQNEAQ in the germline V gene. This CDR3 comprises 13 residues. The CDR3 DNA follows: TGTGCCAGCAGCTTTATGAGCACAGATACGCAGTATTTT. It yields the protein CASSFMSTDTQYF.

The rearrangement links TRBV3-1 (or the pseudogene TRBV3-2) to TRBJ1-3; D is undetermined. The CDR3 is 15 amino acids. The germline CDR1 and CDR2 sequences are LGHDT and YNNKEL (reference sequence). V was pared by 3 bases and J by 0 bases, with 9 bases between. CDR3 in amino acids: CASSQTTPSGNTIYF. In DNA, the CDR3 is TGTGCCAGCAGCCAGACTACCCCCTCTGGAAACACCATATATTTT.

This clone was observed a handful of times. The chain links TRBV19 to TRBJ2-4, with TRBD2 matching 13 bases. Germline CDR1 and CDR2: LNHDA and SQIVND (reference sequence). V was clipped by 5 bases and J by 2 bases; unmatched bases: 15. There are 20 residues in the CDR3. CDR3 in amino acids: CASSPRRTSGRTSSKNIQYF. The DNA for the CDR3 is TGTGCCAGTAGTCCCCGCCGGACTAGCGGGAGAACGTCGTCCAAAAACATTCAGTACTTC.